The 30 T cell receptor beta chains presented below share a single source sample, sequenced in a study of beta chain features in type 1 diabetes. Study outcomes and limitations: Shorter TCRB CDR3s, moderately but significantly so, marked every one of the four CD4+ subsets in Type 1 diabetes patients.

These receptors lack a known antigen. The sequenced template was cDNA made from the entire isolated RNA. Produced via immunoSEQ multiplex PCR; TCRdb's table is partial and in-frame only. The sample comprises more than 550,000 clones, around an eighth of which are singletons, and approximately 0.042% rests with the top ten. Sequenced sample: naive CD4+ T cells from blood. Source of these receptors: a man younger than 35 with type 1 diabetes.

This clone was seen more than once but under ten times. The rearrangement links TRBV25-1 to TRBJ2-3; 7 positions agree with TRBD2. This CDR3 contains 15 residues. The germline CDR1 and CDR2 sequences are MGHDK and SYGVNS. The V and J ends lost 1 base and 1 base, in that order; junction bases with no gene match: 2. The CDR3 DNA is TGTGCCAGCAGTGAATGGGGGGGTCGCACAGATACGCAGTATTTT. Encoded protein: CASSEWGGRTDTQYF.

The J gene is TRBJ2-7, the V gene TRBV30; maybe TRBD1 (5 bases). V lost 2 bases and J lost 2, with 10 bases in between. The CDR3 runs to 13 residues. The germline gives CDR1 GTSNPN, CDR2 SVGIG (reference sequence). The CDR3 here is CAWSTGAAYEQYF. DNA of the CDR3: TGTGCCTGGAGTACAGGCGCTGCCTACGAGCAGTACTTC. The full variable domain, rest sourced from reference TRBV30 and TRBJ2-7, is SQTIHQWPATLVQPVGSPLSLECTVEGTSNPNLYWYRQAAGRGLQLLFYSVGIGQISSEVPQNLSASRPQDRQFILSSKKLLLSDSGFYLCAWSTGAAYEQYFGPGTRLTVT.

This clone was counted a few times. V usage is TRBV19 and J usage is TRBJ1-2; D uncertain. Trimming took off 3 bases at V and 8 bases at J, with 13 bases between the two ends. CDR3 length: 13 amino acids. Germline CDR1 is LNHDA and CDR2 is SQIVND (reference sequence). This CDR3 reads CASSIPAYGGYTF. For the CDR3, the DNA is TGTGCCAGTAGTATCCCGGCGTACGGAGGCTACACCTTC.

The chain uses TRBV7-2 and TRBJ2-3, with 14 bases identical to TRBD2. The CDR3 covers 18 residues. Germline assignment: CDR1 SGHTA and CDR2 FQGNSA. V trimming: 5 bases; J trimming: 1 base; junction bases outside the gene matches: 8. The CDR3 region has the DNA TGTGCCAGCAGCCCCCTCATGACTAGCGGGAGGGGCACAGATACGCAGTATTTT. Its protein product is CASSPLMTSGRGTDTQYF. The variable domain in full, completed from reference TRBV7-2 and TRBJ2-3, reads GAGVSQSPSNKVTEKGKDVELRCDPISGHTALYWYRQSLGQGLEFLIYFQGNSAPDKSGLPSDRFSAERTGGSVSTLTIQRTQQEDSAVYLCASSPLMTSGRGTDTQYFGPGTRLTVL.

The gene calls are TRBV7-6 and TRBJ2-7, with 8 bases identical to TRBD2. Looked up from germline, CDR1 is SGHVS and CDR2 is FNYEAQ. V was pared by 5 bases and J by 0 bases, with 3 bases of the junction left unmatched. The CDR3 runs 14 residues. Here the CDR3 reads CASSPAGDSYEQYF. DNA of the CDR3: TGTGCCAGCAGCCCAGCGGGGGACTCCTACGAGCAGTACTTC.

The chain combines TRBV9 with TRBJ1-2; D is possibly TRBD1 (5 bases). Trimming took 0 bases from V and 7 from J, leaving 13 bases between them. The CDR3 has 14 residues. From germline, CDR1 is SGDLS and CDR2 YYNGEE. As DNA, the CDR3 is TGTGCCAGCAGCGTAGAGAGGGGTAGCGCTGGCTACACCTTC. It yields the protein CASSVERGSAGYTF.

The chain is built from TRBV27 and TRBJ2-3; D gene unclear. Between the trimmed V and J ends, which lost 3 bases and 0 bases, there was a span of 4 bases. The germline V gene has CDR1 MNHEY and CDR2 SMNVEV (reference sequence). The CDR3 runs to 13 residues. CDR3 sequence: CASSFLSTDTQYF. CDR3 nucleotides: TGTGCCAGCAGTTTCTTAAGCACAGATACGCAGTATTTT.

V usage is TRBV30 and J usage is TRBJ1-1; D perhaps matches TRBD1 (5 bases). The V end lost 2 bases, the J end lost 1 base, and 8 bases lay between the germline ends. This CDR3 is built from 13 residues. In germline, CDR1 is GTSNPN, CDR2 SVGIG (reference sequence). CDR3: CAWSTGPNTEAFF. CDR3 sequence (DNA): TGTGCCTGGAGTACGGGACCGAACACTGAAGCTTTCTTT.

This clone has only a few counts. The rearrangement links TRBV29-1 to TRBJ1-2; the D gene is possibly TRBD1 (5 bases). CDR1 and CDR2 (germline): SQVTM, ANQGSEA. V was cut by 7 bases and J by 4 bases, with 13 bases left in between. This CDR3 region has 12 residues. The DNA for the CDR3 is TGCAGCGAGAATTCAGGGTCCTATGGCTACACCTTC. This gives the protein CSENSGSYGYTF.

The chain has TRBV7-2 and TRBJ1-6, with D possibly TRBD1 on 5 matching bases. V was cut by 0 bases and J by 7 bases, with 13 bases left in between. In germline, CDR1 is SGHTA, CDR2 FQGNSA. The CDR3 runs to 16 residues. CDR3 loop: CASSLASRVENSPLHF. The CDR3 nucleotides are TGTGCCAGCAGCTTAGCGTCCAGGGTGGAGAATTCACCCCTCCACTTT.

The chain recombines TRBV30 with TRBJ2-7; maybe TRBD2 (7 bases). This CDR3 has 13 residues. Looked up from germline, CDR1 is GTSNPN and CDR2 is SVGIG (reference sequence). Trimming cost V 4 bases and J 7 bases, with 17 bases left between them. The CDR3 region has the DNA TGTGCCTGGAAGACGGGGGGCTCGTGGGAGCAGTACTTC. This translates into CAWKTGGSWEQYF. The full variable domain, completed using reference TRBV30 and TRBJ2-7, is SQTIHQWPATLVQPVGSPLSLECTVEGTSNPNLYWYRQAAGRGLQLLFYSVGIGQISSEVPQNLSASRPQDRQFILSSKKLLLSDSGFYLCAWKTGGSWEQYFGPGTRLTVT.

Only a few counts were recorded for this clone. The chain couples TRBV29-1 to TRBJ2-1; TRBD1 matches 10 bases. Germline loops: CDR1 SQVTM, CDR2 ANQGSEA. The CDR3 runs to 16 residues. J lost 1 base, V lost 7 bases, and 10 bases had no gene match. The CDR3 sequence is CSGTGTGALSYNEQFF. The CDR3, as DNA: TGCAGCGGAACCGGGACAGGGGCCCTGTCCTACAATGAGCAGTTCTTC.

The rearrangement joins TRBV27 to TRBJ2-3, with D unresolved. Between the trimmed V and J ends, which lost 8 bases and 1 base, there was a span of 10 bases. This CDR3 region has 13 residues. Looked up from germline, CDR1 is MNHEY and CDR2 is SMNVEV (reference sequence). CDR3 amino acids: CASHLMGTDTQYF. The CDR3 nucleotides read TGTGCCAGCCATCTAATGGGCACAGATACGCAGTATTTT.

In regard to this clone: Other DNA sequences within the sample encode an identical CDR3. The chain has TRBV9 and TRBJ2-1; D is ambiguous. CDR3 length equals 11 residues. CDR1 is SGDLS, CDR2 YYNGEE, per germline. Trimming left V 0 bases short and J 8 bases short, with 3 bases between. The CDR3 here is CASSVADEQFF. The CDR3 DNA reads TGTGCCAGCAGCGTAGCGGATGAGCAGTTCTTC.

In its sample, this clone was seen a few times. The chain is built from TRBV30 and TRBJ2-7; D may be TRBD2 (5 bases). Trimming left V 4 bases short and J 5 bases short, with 12 bases between. The CDR3 runs to 12 residues. CDR1 and CDR2 (germline): GTSNPN, SVGIG (reference sequence). The CDR3 DNA sequence: TGTGCCTGGATACGGGGTAGCAACGAGCAGTACTTC. Its translation is CAWIRGSNEQYF.

This clone has just a few counts. The chain combines TRBV10-3 with TRBJ1-2; D not certain. V shed 3 bases and J shed 3 bases, with 11 bases lying between them. The CDR3 contains 14 residues. From germline, CDR1 is ENHRY and CDR2 SYGVKD. The CDR3 nucleotides are TGTGCCATCAGTGACTACGGAGGCGACTATGGCTACACCTTC. Its translation is CAISDYGGDYGYTF.

This clone was seen a few times. The chain has TRBV6-4 and TRBJ2-3; 7 positions agree with TRBD1. The V gene end was trimmed by 3 bases and the J gene end by 3 bases; junction bases not matched to a gene: 6. Germline V lookup: CDR1 MRHNA, CDR2 SNTAGT. The CDR3 runs 15 residues. The CDR3 DNA follows: TGTGCCAGCAGTGAGAACAGGGGATGGACAGATACGCAGTATTTT. As protein: CASSENRGWTDTQYF.

The rearrangement links TRBV7-2 to TRBJ2-7; D is perhaps TRBD1 or TRBD2 (5 bases each). The CDR3 loop spans 13 amino acids. Trimming left V 8 bases short and J 0 bases short, with 11 bases between. In germline, CDR1 is SGHTA, CDR2 FQGNSA. The CDR3 DNA reads as TGTGCCAGCTGGGACCTGAGCTCCTACGAGCAGTACTTC. Its translation is CASWDLSSYEQYF.

This clone was observed a handful of times. The chain links TRBV7-2 to TRBJ2-7; D remains unclear. V was pared by 5 bases and J by 3 bases, with 11 bases between. The CDR3 is made up of 13 amino acids. Germline V gene lookup returns CDR1 SGHTA and CDR2 FQGNSA. Here the CDR3 DNA reads TGTGCCAGCAGCCGCGTGGGCGGCTACGAGCAGTACTTC. Its protein product is CASSRVGGYEQYF. Full variable domain (rest looked up from reference TRBV7-2 and TRBJ2-7): GAGVSQSPSNKVTEKGKDVELRCDPISGHTALYWYRQSLGQGLEFLIYFQGNSAPDKSGLPSDRFSAERTGGSVSTLTIQRTQQEDSAVYLCASSRVGGYEQYFGPGTRLTVT.

CDR3 DNA: TGTGCCAGTACCAAGGGGGCCGGCCAAGAGACCCAGTACTTC. Protein sequence: CASTKGAGQETQYF. The chain joins TRBV27 to TRBJ2-5; 7 positions agree with TRBD1. Germline assignment: CDR1 MNHEY and CDR2 SMNVEV (reference sequence). V shed 9 bases, J shed 1 base, and the junction held 8 bases outside the gene matches. The CDR3 has 14 amino acids.

This clone was seen a handful of times. The rearrangement joins TRBV18 to TRBJ1-1; tentative D call: TRBD1 (5 bases). This CDR3 is built from 13 residues. Looked up from germline, CDR1 is KGHSH and CDR2 is LQKENI. The V end was cut by 8 bases, the J end by 0 bases, with 10 bases between. In nucleotides, the CDR3 is TGTGCCAGCAGAGACAGCATGAACACTGAAGCTTTCTTT. Amino acids: CASRDSMNTEAFF. Based on the CDR3 plus reference TRBV18 and TRBJ1-1, the full variable domain is NAGVMQNPRHLVRRRGQEARLRCSPMKGHSHVYWYRQLPEEGLKFMVYLQKENIIDESGMPKERFSAEFPKEGPSILRIQQVVRGDSAAYFCASRDSMNTEAFFGQGTRLTVV.

This chain joins TRBV7-2 and TRBJ1-3; D gene ambiguous. This CDR3 spans 12 amino acids. With 2 bases removed from V and 4 bases from J, the gap between germline ends came to 3 bases. The germline V gene encodes CDR1 SGHTA and CDR2 FQGNSA. This CDR3 reads CTSSLRGNTIYF. CDR3 nucleotide sequence: TGTACCAGCAGCTTAAGGGGAAACACCATATATTTT. Full variable domain (remainder filled in from reference TRBV7-2 and TRBJ1-3): GAGVSQSPSNKVTEKGKDVELRCDPISGHTALYWYRQSLGQGLEFLIYFQGNSAPDKSGLPSDRFSAERTGGSVSTLTIQRTQQEDSAVYLCTSSLRGNTIYFGEGSWLTVV.

In this sample, this clone turned up a few times. CDR3 bases: TGTGCCACCAGCAATCTCAGGCAAGAGACCCAGTACTTC. It yields the protein CATSNLRQETQYF. The chain carries TRBV15 and TRBJ2-5; no firm D call. V was clipped by 4 bases and J by 2 bases, with 8 bases between them. Germline V gene sequence: CDR1 LNHNV, CDR2 YYDKDF (reference sequence). The CDR3 has 13 residues.

The V and J genes are TRBV7-2 and TRBJ1-2; possibly TRBD1 for D (5 bases). The germline V gene has CDR1 SGHTA and CDR2 FQGNSA. Trimming pared 1 base from V and 1 base from J, leaving 7 bases between. The CDR3 contains 14 residues. DNA for the CDR3: TGTGCCAGCAGCTTAGGACAGTTTAACTATGGCTACACCTTC. This codes for CASSLGQFNYGYTF.

The gene calls are TRBV5-1 and TRBJ2-7; TRBD1 is a possible D gene (6 bases). Germline values: CDR1 SGHRS, CDR2 YFSETQ. The length of the CDR3 is 13 residues. V lost 10 bases and J 1 base, leaving 15 bases between the germline ends. CDR3 sequence (DNA): TGCGCCGGCGGTTGGGGGCGATCCTACGAGCAGTACTTC. It encodes CAGGWGRSYEQYF.

The chain uses TRBV9 and TRBJ2-5; no firm D call. The length of the CDR3 is 16 residues. V was shortened by 0 bases and J by 0 bases, with 12 bases between the two germline ends. Germline CDR1 reads SGDLS; CDR2 reads YYNGEE. The CDR3 DNA sequence: TGTGCCAGCAGCGTAGGTGTAGGGTGGAACCAAGAGACCCAGTACTTC. This gives the protein CASSVGVGWNQETQYF. The full variable domain, with the rest looked up from reference TRBV9 and TRBJ2-5, is DSGVTQTPKHLITATGQRVTLRCSPRSGDLSVYWYQQSLDQGLQFLIQYYNGEERAKGNILERFSAQQFPDLHSELNLSSLELGDSALYFCASSVGVGWNQETQYFGPGTRLLVL.

V is TRBV25-1 and J is TRBJ2-3, with 7 nucleotides matching TRBD1. The V gene end was trimmed by 5 bases and the J gene end by 4 bases; junction bases not matched to a gene: 6. Germline V CDR1 and CDR2: MGHDK, SYGVNS. This CDR3 contains 14 residues. CDR3 bases: TGTGCCAGCAGTAATAGAGGGGGCGCAGATACGCAGTATTTT. Translated: CASSNRGGADTQYF.

This rearrangement joins TRBV14 to TRBJ1-4; 10 bases agree with TRBD1. This CDR3 has 15 residues. Trimming at V came to 6 bases and at J to 5 bases, leaving 6 bases not matched to a gene. The germline CDR1 and CDR2 sequences are SGHDN and FVKESK. The DNA of the CDR3 is TGTGCCAGCAGTCCCCGGACAGGGGGGAATGAAAAACTGTTTTTT. Translated: CASSPRTGGNEKLFF.

This clone was seen more than once but under ten times. This sequence joins TRBV30 and TRBJ1-2; no firm D call. Between the trimmed V and J ends, which lost 5 bases and 3 bases, there was a span of 7 bases. Germline V gene sequence: CDR1 GTSNPN, CDR2 SVGIG (reference sequence). The CDR3 is made up of 11 amino acids. CDR3 in DNA: TGTGCCTGGGACGGAGACTATGGCTACACCTTC. This sequence encodes CAWDGDYGYTF.

This rearrangement joins TRBV14 to TRBJ2-3; a weak D match, TRBD2 (5 bases). The germline gives CDR1 SGHDN, CDR2 FVKESK. The CDR3 has 16 amino acids. Between the trimmed V and J ends, which lost 1 base and 4 bases, there was a span of 15 bases. CDR3 nucleotide sequence: TGTGCCAGCAGCCAAGTTCGGGGTCAGCGTCCAGATACGCAGTATTTT. It is translated as CASSQVRGQRPDTQYF. The full variable domain, in which reference TRBV14 and TRBJ2-3 provide the parts outside the CDR3, is EAGVTQFPSHSVIEKGQTVTLRCDPISGHDNLYWYRRVMGKEIKFLLHFVKESKQDESGMPNNRFLAERTGGTYSTLKVQPAELEDSGVYFCASSQVRGQRPDTQYFGPGTRLTVL.